These T cell receptor beta chains were read from a single sample in a study of T cells after yellow fever vaccination. MiXCR, applied by TCRdb to the 5' RACE reads, yields one record per CDR3 protein. The sample has more than 200,000 distinct CDR3 sequences, roughly 3.5% seen once. Sequencing used PBMCs, obtained 15 days after the yellow fever booster vaccination. Receptor source: a man aged 18 to 29 who received the YFV17D yellow fever vaccine. Both conserved end residues are part of each CDR3. The D gene is left open where the match is weak. Each size is how often the clone was seen (once, few, many) or a class if it is expanded.

>TRBD2|TRBJ2-1|TRBV7-2|many
CASSLVSSGGREQFF
TGTGCCAGCAGCTTAGTTAGCAGCGGGGGCCGTGAGCAGTTCTTC
>TRBD2|TRBJ2-1|TRBV4-2|many
CASSQLRGDYNEQFF
TGTGCCAGCAGCCAATTGCGGGGGGACTACAATGAGCAGTTCTTC
>-|TRBJ2-4|TRBV4-3|many
CASSQGVTNENIQYF
TGCGCCAGCAGCCAGGGGGTGACTAACGAAAACATTCAGTACTTC
>-|TRBJ2-5|TRBV5-1|many
CASSLNGGPQETQYF
TGCGCCAGCAGCTTGAACGGGGGTCCTCAAGAGACCCAGTACTTC
>-|TRBJ2-5|TRBV20-1|many
CSAPIPGHVQTQYF
TGCAGTGCCCCCATTCCCGGACATGTACAGACCCAGTACTTC
>-|TRBJ1-1|TRBV5-1|many
CASSPWGDLNTEAFF
TGCGCCAGCAGCCCCTGGGGGGACCTGAACACTGAAGCTTTCTTT
>-|TRBJ1-1|TRBV5-1|many
CASSQVIGGLNTEAFF
TGCGCCAGCAGCCAAGTCATCGGGGGGCTGAACACTGAAGCTTTCTTT
>-|TRBJ2-5|TRBV4-1|many
CASSPEVTGRETQYF
TGCGCCAGCAGCCCAGAAGTCACAGGGCGCGAGACCCAGTACTTC
>-|TRBJ2-1|TRBV7-2|many
CASSAPRGASRGADNEQFF
TGTGCCAGCAGCGCCCCACGGGGGGCGAGTCGGGGGGCCGACAATGAGCAGTTCTTC
>-|TRBJ1-1|TRBV5-4|many
CASSLGGWGTEAFF
TGTGCCAGCAGCTTGGGGGGCTGGGGCACTGAAGCTTTCTTT
>-|TRBJ2-1|TRBV7-9|many
CASSHLPGAAYNEQFF
TGTGCCAGCAGCCACCTCCCCGGGGCAGCCTACAATGAGCAGTTCTTC
>-|TRBJ2-3|TRBV12-3/TRBV12-4|many
CASSSETTGTQYF
TGTGCCAGCAGTTCCGAAACAACAGGCACGCAGTATTTT
>-|TRBJ1-1|TRBV21-1|many
CASTDRGNTEAFF
TGTGCCAGCACGGACAGGGGGAACACTGAAGCTTTCTTT